Below are 29 T cell receptor beta chains sequenced from a single sample in a study of cytomegalovirus exposure and HLA in healthy donors. With 60 Vbeta and 13 Jbeta primers, the PCR was carried out. Repertoires were generated with immunoSEQ multiplex PCR, while TCRdb's copy carries only in-frame clones and drops some. The sample yields about 97,000 clones, 79% seen once. The sample comprised PBMCs. These receptors originate from a male donor in good health and CMV-seropositive.

The count of this clone is one. The J gene is TRBJ1-2, the V gene TRBV10-3, with no clear D. Germline lookup yields CDR1 ENHRY and CDR2 SYGVKD. This CDR3 is 14 amino acids long. The V end lost 0 bases, the J end lost 8 bases, and 13 bases lay between the germline ends. Here the CDR3 DNA reads TGTGCCATCAGTGAGTCGATACAGACGAAAGGCTACACCTTC. Encoded protein: CAISESIQTKGYTF.

The J gene is TRBJ1-6, the V gene TRBV14; no clear D. The CDR3 runs 13 residues. Germline CDR1 reads SGHDN; CDR2 reads FVKESK. V lost 2 bases, J lost 10 bases, and 9 bases lay in between. The CDR3 bases are TGTGCCAGCAGCCAACTGGTTGGCTCACCCCTCCACTTT. Amino acid sequence: CASSQLVGSPLHF.

As to this clone: The sample carries other DNA sequences with the same CDR3. The J gene is TRBJ2-3, the V gene TRBV30; the D gene is possibly TRBD2 (5 bases). Deletions cut 4 bases from V and 3 bases from J, with 5 bases between. Germline V lookup: CDR1 GTSNPN, CDR2 SVGIG (reference sequence). CDR3 length: 11 amino acids. CDR3 amino acids: CAWTGTDTQYF. The CDR3 region has the DNA TGTGCCTGGACGGGAACAGATACGCAGTATTTT.

This chain links TRBV18 with TRBJ1-4; 7 nucleotides line up with TRBD1. V trimming: 4 bases; J trimming: 7 bases; junction bases outside the gene matches: 15. Looked up from germline, CDR1 is KGHSH and CDR2 is LQKENI. The CDR3 has 17 residues. CDR3 DNA: TGTGCCAGCTCACTAACGACAGGGAGCCAAGGTGGTGAAAAACTGTTTTTT. Its translation: CASSLTTGSQGGEKLFF.

V gene TRBV2 combines with J gene TRBJ2-1, with 7 bases matching TRBD1. V was pared by 6 bases and J by 5 bases, with 10 bases of the junction left unmatched. Germline lookup yields CDR1 SNHLY and CDR2 FYNNEI. The CDR3 has 15 amino acids. CDR3 amino acids: CASRDPGGIDNEQFF. CDR3 nucleotides: TGTGCCAGCAGGGACCCAGGGGGTATAGACAATGAGCAGTTCTTC.

This chain connects TRBV7-2 to TRBJ1-2; D uncertain. Trimming left V 3 bases short and J 0 bases short, with 11 bases between. The CDR3 is made up of 15 amino acids. Germline V gene data show CDR1 as SGHTA and CDR2 as FQGNSA. CDR3: CASSFEGLANYGYTF. For the CDR3, the DNA is TGTGCCAGCAGCTTTGAAGGACTAGCTAACTATGGCTACACCTTC.

The J gene is TRBJ2-7, the V gene TRBV11-2; TRBD1 agrees at 7 bases. The length of the CDR3 is 15 residues. V was clipped by 6 bases and J by 2 bases; unmatched bases: 10. CDR1 and CDR2 (germline): SGHAT, FQNNGV. In nucleotides, the CDR3 is TGTGCCAGCAGTCTCCCCGGGACAGCTACCTACGAGCAGTACTTC. Translation gives CASSLPGTATYEQYF.

The chain joins TRBV5-1 to TRBJ2-7; D remains ambiguous. V gave up 4 bases and J gave up 1 base, with 9 bases separating them. The germline V gene encodes CDR1 SGHRS and CDR2 YFSETQ. This CDR3 region has 13 residues. The CDR3 is CASSALGSYEQYF. The CDR3 DNA reads as TGCGCCAGCAGCGCCCTCGGGTCCTACGAGCAGTACTTC.

V gene TRBV7-2 combines with J gene TRBJ1-1; D gene uncertain. Germline assignment: CDR1 SGHTA and CDR2 FQGNSA. V was clipped by 3 bases and J by 1 base, with 6 bases between them. The CDR3 consists of 13 residues. The CDR3 here is CASSLSWNTEAFF. The DNA of the CDR3 is TGTGCCAGCAGCTTGTCATGGAACACTGAAGCTTTCTTT. The variable domain in full, with the rest retrieved from reference TRBV7-2 and TRBJ1-1, is GAGVSQSPSNKVTEKGKDVELRCDPISGHTALYWYRQSLGQGLEFLIYFQGNSAPDKSGLPSDRFSAERTGGSVSTLTIQRTQQEDSAVYLCASSLSWNTEAFFGQGTRLTVV.

This clone was seen a few times. V gene TRBV7-2 combines with J gene TRBJ2-7; 9 positions agree with TRBD1. After removal of 4 bases from V and 3 bases from J, the junction contained 4 bases not matched to a gene. The CDR3 has 14 residues. Germline V lookup: CDR1 SGHTA, CDR2 FQGNSA. CDR3 DNA sequence: TGTGCCAGCAGCTCGCGGACAGGGGACTACGAGCAGTACTTC. Its protein product is CASSSRTGDYEQYF.

This chain connects TRBV6-5 to TRBJ1-3; 8 nucleotides line up with TRBD1. This CDR3 has 15 residues. Germline V lookup: CDR1 MNHEY, CDR2 SVGAGI. V lost 7 bases and J lost 0; bases outside the gene matches: 5. DNA for the CDR3: TGTGCCAGCACCGGGACAGGCGGCTCTGGAAACACCATATATTTT. Translating it yields CASTGTGGSGNTIYF.

CDR3 DNA sequence: TGTGCCAGCAGTGTATTTGAGCAAGAGACCCAGTACTTC. Protein: CASSVFEQETQYF. The chain uses TRBV2 and TRBJ2-5; D not certain. CDR3 length: 13 amino acids. Trimming left V 4 bases short and J 2 bases short, with 8 bases between. Germline V lookup: CDR1 SNHLY, CDR2 FYNNEI.

The chain employs TRBV25-1 and TRBJ2-2; tentatively, D is TRBD2 (7 bases). CDR3 length: 16 amino acids. CDR1 is MGHDK and CDR2 is SYGVNS in the germline V gene. Trimming pared 7 bases from V and 0 bases from J, leaving 15 bases between. The CDR3: CASIPPGGANTGELFF. The CDR3 DNA is TGTGCCAGCATCCCCCCGGGGGGCGCGAACACCGGGGAGCTGTTTTTT.

J is TRBJ1-1 and V is TRBV27, with D perhaps matching TRBD1 (6 bases). The CDR3 sequence is 14 residues long. V was cut by 2 bases and J by 5 bases, with 12 bases left in between. CDR1 is MNHEY and CDR2 is SMNVEV in the germline V gene (reference sequence). CDR3 loop: CASSLSRGSTEAFF. The DNA of the CDR3 is TGTGCCAGCAGTTTAAGCAGGGGAAGTACTGAAGCTTTCTTT.

The genes are TRBV4-1 and TRBJ1-5; D is possibly TRBD1 (5 bases). The length of the CDR3 is 16 residues. Between the trimmed V and J ends, which lost 0 bases and 4 bases, there was a span of 13 bases. Per the germline V gene, CDR1 is MGHRA and CDR2 is YSYEKL. Here the CDR3 reads CASSQDGRAGNQPQHF. The CDR3, as DNA: TGCGCCAGCAGCCAAGATGGCAGGGCAGGGAATCAGCCCCAGCATTTT.

The CDR3 DNA is TGTGCCAGCAGTAGGACAGGGACTAACTATGGCTACACCTTC. This gives the protein CASSRTGTNYGYTF. The chain couples TRBV6-5 to TRBJ1-2, with 8 bases that match TRBD1. The CDR3 is 14 residues long. The germline gives CDR1 MNHEY, CDR2 SVGAGI. V dropped 5 bases and J dropped 0; count of bases not matched to a gene: 2.

The genes are TRBV7-8 and TRBJ1-1, with unresolved D. The CDR3 totals 14 residues. Trimming shortened V by 1 base and J by 5 bases, and 11 bases separated the two germline ends. Germline V gene data show CDR1 as SGHVS and CDR2 as FQNEAQ. This CDR3 is CASSLGRGVTEAFF. Here the CDR3 DNA reads TGTGCCAGCAGCTTAGGTCGAGGTGTAACTGAAGCTTTCTTT. The full variable domain, rest sourced from reference TRBV7-8 and TRBJ1-1, is GAGVSQSPRYKVAKRGQDVALRCDPISGHVSLFWYQQALGQGPEFLTYFQNEAQLDKSGLPSDRFFAERPEGSVSTLKIQRTQQEDSAVYLCASSLGRGVTEAFFGQGTRLTVV.

V and J are TRBV29-1 and TRBJ2-1, with 8 bases lining up with TRBD2. With 3 bases clipped from V and 6 bases from J, the junction kept 4 bases outside the gene matches. The CDR3 is made up of 13 amino acids. Germline values: CDR1 SQVTM, CDR2 ANQGSEA. For the CDR3, the DNA is TGCAGCGTTGAGGTTGCGGGGGGCAATGAGCAGTTCTTC. This codes for CSVEVAGGNEQFF.

This chain joins TRBV5-1 and TRBJ1-3; no definite D call. The CDR3 has 15 amino acids. V lost 1 base and J lost 0, with 8 bases in between. The germline V gene has CDR1 SGHRS and CDR2 YFSETQ. CDR3 sequence (DNA): TGCGCCAGCAGCTTGAGCGGAGACTCTGGAAACACCATATATTTT. Encoded protein: CASSLSGDSGNTIYF.

The rearrangement joins TRBV11-3 to TRBJ1-2; possible D gene TRBD1, 6 bases. The CDR3 covers 15 residues. The germline gives CDR1 SGHNT, CDR2 YENEEA. V was shortened by 6 bases and J by 5 bases, with 19 bases between the two germline ends. CDR3 residues: CASRGASLLGYGYTF. CDR3 bases: TGTGCCAGCAGGGGGGCCAGCCTCCTTGGGTATGGCTACACCTTC.

The genes are TRBV19 and TRBJ1-1; possibly TRBD1 for D (5 bases). Trimming took off 5 bases at V and 6 bases at J, with 10 bases between the two ends. The germline gives CDR1 LNHDA, CDR2 SQIVND (reference sequence). This CDR3 is built from 12 residues. CDR3 sequence: CASSDRGAEAFF. The CDR3, as DNA: TGTGCCAGTAGTGATAGGGGCGCTGAAGCTTTCTTT. The full variable domain, with the rest looked up from reference TRBV19 and TRBJ1-1, is DGGITQSPKYLFRKEGQNVTLSCEQNLNHDAMYWYRQDPGQGLRLIYYSQIVNDFQKGDIAEGYSVSREKKESFPLTVTSAQKNPTAFYLCASSDRGAEAFFGQGTRLTVV.

The V gene is TRBV27, the J gene TRBJ2-6; TRBD2 agrees at 7 bases. The CDR3 is 16 residues long. With 4 bases clipped from V and 4 bases from J, the junction kept 7 bases outside the gene matches. Per the germline V gene, CDR1 is MNHEY and CDR2 is SMNVEV (reference sequence). The chain's CDR3 is CASSSPGRAGANVLTF. The CDR3 region has the DNA TGTGCCAGCAGTTCGCCGGGGAGGGCCGGGGCCAACGTCCTGACTTTC.

The rearrangement uses TRBV19 and TRBJ1-2; maybe TRBD1 (6 bases). Germline values: CDR1 LNHDA, CDR2 SQIVND (reference sequence). V dropped 3 bases and J dropped 1 base, with 18 bases sitting between them. The CDR3 covers 17 residues. The CDR3 DNA reads as TGTGCCAGTAGTATTCGTCCAGGGGTGGTTGGTAACTATGGCTACACCTTC. Residues: CASSIRPGVVGNYGYTF.

The chain has TRBV29-1 and TRBJ1-5, with D tentatively TRBD1 (5 bases). The V gene's germline CDR1 is SQVTM and CDR2 ANQGSEA. CDR3 length: 12 amino acids. V lost 7 bases and J lost 7, with 14 bases in between. The CDR3 DNA sequence: TGCAGCGGCGATGCGGGGGTCCAGCCCCAGCATTTT. The encoded protein is CSGDAGVQPQHF.

This chain connects TRBV2 to TRBJ1-1, with D perhaps TRBD1 (5 bases). The CDR3 totals 12 residues. Trimming pared 6 bases from V and 6 bases from J, leaving 11 bases between. CDR1 and CDR2 (germline): SNHLY, FYNNEI. The chain's CDR3 is CASSGHAPEAFF. In DNA, the CDR3 is TGTGCCAGCAGCGGACATGCTCCTGAAGCTTTCTTT.

The CDR3, as DNA: TGTGCCAGTAGTATGGACAGGGAAGCTTTCTTT. This sequence encodes CASSMDREAFF. This chain uses TRBV19 with TRBJ1-1, with 7 nucleotides matching TRBD1. Germline loops: CDR1 LNHDA, CDR2 SQIVND (reference sequence). The CDR3 extends over 11 amino acids. V lost 3 bases, J lost 8 bases, and 0 bases stayed unmatched.

J is TRBJ1-4 and V is TRBV27, with D possibly being TRBD1 (6 bases). Trimming cost V 5 bases and J 0 bases, with 19 bases left between them. This CDR3 is built from 18 residues. Germline-derived CDR1 and CDR2 are MNHEY and SMNVEV (reference sequence). This CDR3 reads CASSPRPRGAATNEKLFF. DNA for the CDR3: TGTGCCAGCAGTCCTAGACCCAGGGGCGCTGCAACTAATGAAAAACTGTTTTTT.

The chain uses TRBV7-9 and TRBJ2-2, with TRBD2 identical over 7 bases. Trimming removed 8 bases from V and 6 bases from J; junction bases left unmatched: 9. This CDR3 has 14 amino acids. Germline V CDR1 and CDR2: SEHNR, FQNEAQ (reference sequence). The chain's CDR3 is CASRPSAGAGELFF. In DNA, the CDR3 is TGTGCCAGCCGCCCGTCTGCGGGGGCCGGGGAGCTGTTTTTT. Full variable domain (rest looked up from reference TRBV7-9 and TRBJ2-2): DTGVSQNPRHKITKRGQNVTFRCDPISEHNRLYWYRQTLGQGPEFLTYFQNEAQLEKSRLLSDRFSAERPKGSFSTLEIQRTEQGDSAMYLCASRPSAGAGELFFGEGSRLTVL.

The chain is built from TRBV11-3 and TRBJ1-2; 9 nucleotides line up with TRBD1. V was pared by 6 bases and J by 8 bases, with 7 bases of the junction left unmatched. The CDR3 covers 13 residues. The germline V gene has CDR1 SGHNT and CDR2 YENEEA. Here the CDR3 reads CASSLQGARGYTF. The CDR3 nucleotides are TGTGCCAGCAGTTTACAGGGGGCTAGGGGCTACACCTTC.